Each of the 17 T cell receptor beta chains below was sequenced from the same sample in a study of blood T cells in healthy people across ages. Primers used in a second PCR of about 7 to 11 cycles were a sample-barcoded 5' primer and a J-beta primer mix. TCRdb re-called the 5' RACE reads through MiXCR, storing one row per CDR3 protein. The sample has around 1,000,000 distinct CDR3 sequences; approximately 25% are singletons. The sample was also reused in another study, on T cells of mothers and their children.

The sequencing input was blood. The receptors originated from a girl aged 2-9 years in good health.

This clonotype was counted ten times or more. V is TRBV28 and J is TRBJ2-5; TRBD1 matches 9 bases. The J call could be wrong; TRBJ2-7 is a better fit for the DNA end. The CDR3 has 14 amino acids. Per the germline V gene, CDR1 is MDHEN and CDR2 is SYDVKM. CDR3 loop: CASSLSGQGYEQYF. In DNA form, the CDR3 reads TGTGCCAGCAGTTTATCGGGACAGGGCTACGAGCAGTACTTC.

The chain recombines TRBV4-2 with TRBJ1-4; D remains ambiguous. Trimming shortened V by 0 bases and J by 7 bases, and 18 bases separated the two germline ends. CDR3 size: 17 residues. Germline values: CDR1 LGHNA, CDR2 YNFKEQ. The CDR3 spells CASSQDLIGSFVEKLFF. CDR3 nucleotides: TGTGCCAGCAGCCAAGACCTGATCGGCAGTTTTGTTGAAAAACTGTTTTTT.

Ten or more counts support this clonotype. J is TRBJ2-7 and V is TRBV4-3; TRBD1 might be the D (5 bases). The CDR3 runs to 15 residues. The V end was cut by 0 bases, the J end by 4 bases, with 13 bases between. The germline gives CDR1 LGHNA, CDR2 YSLEER. As DNA, the CDR3 is TGCGCCAGCAGCCAAGAACTTCGACAGCCATACGAGCAGTACTTC. Encoded protein: CASSQELRQPYEQYF.

The sample holds a few counts of this clonotype. This sequence joins TRBV20-1 and TRBJ2-1, with D perhaps assigned TRBD1 or TRBD2 (5 bases each). Trimming took 1 base from V and 1 from J, leaving 8 bases between them. Germline V gene sequence: CDR1 DFQATT, CDR2 SNEGSKA (reference sequence). This CDR3 is built from 14 residues. In DNA, the CDR3 is TGCAGTGCTAGAGGGGACGGTTCCTACAATGAGCAGTTCTTC. This sequence encodes CSARGDGSYNEQFF.

The chain employs TRBV20-1 and TRBJ1-2, with TRBD1 as a possible D gene (6 bases). Per the germline V gene, CDR1 is DFQATT and CDR2 is SNEGSKA (reference sequence). This CDR3 has 12 residues. The V and J ends lost 5 bases and 1 base respectively, with 8 bases between them. For the CDR3, the DNA is TGCAGTGCTTGGGACATTAACTATGGCTACACCTTC. Translation: CSAWDINYGYTF.

The chain is built from TRBV28 and TRBJ2-4; D ambiguous. The CDR3 sequence is 15 residues long. The germline V gene encodes CDR1 MDHEN and CDR2 SYDVKM. V gave up 6 bases and J gave up 4 bases, with 16 bases separating them. For the CDR3, the DNA is TGTGCCAGCAGCACCGACCGAGTGGCGAAAAACATTCAGTACTTC. Amino acid sequence: CASSTDRVAKNIQYF.

The chain couples TRBV7-2 to TRBJ1-6; D remains unclear. Trimming left V 2 bases short and J 7 bases short, with 6 bases between. The CDR3 has 13 residues. Germline CDR1 is SGHTA and CDR2 is FQGNSA. This CDR3 reads CASSLTANSPLHF. The CDR3 DNA reads TGTGCCAGCAGCTTAACAGCCAATTCACCCCTCCACTTT.

The V and J genes are TRBV20-1 and TRBJ2-5, with D uncertain. Trimming pared 0 bases from V and 6 bases from J, leaving 11 bases between. The germline V gene encodes CDR1 DFQATT and CDR2 SNEGSKA (reference sequence). The CDR3 is 13 residues long. CDR3 bases: TGCAGTGCTAGAGAGTTAGGGTGGCAGACCCAGTACTTC. Its protein is CSARELGWQTQYF.

V usage is TRBV6-6 and J usage is TRBJ1-4; 7 bases line up with TRBD1. The CDR3 is made up of 14 amino acids. Germline V gene data show CDR1 as MNHNY and CDR2 as SVGAGI (reference sequence). V gave up 2 bases and J gave up 8 bases; unmatched junction bases: 5. The CDR3 coding sequence is TGTGCCAGCAGTTACGGGGGGACAGCAGAAAAACTGTTTTTT. This encodes CASSYGGTAEKLFF.

The chain joins TRBV7-6 to TRBJ2-5, with a weak D call TRBD2 (6 bases). V lost 5 bases to trimming and J lost 2 bases, with 15 bases between them. Germline V gene lookup returns CDR1 SGHVS and CDR2 FNYEAQ. This CDR3 region has 15 residues. The CDR3 nucleotides are TGTGCCAGCAGCGGGCGACTCAGCGGGCAAGAGACCCAGTACTTC. This gives the protein CASSGRLSGQETQYF.

As to this clonotype: At one end the junction does not follow the germline gene, possibly because of a read error. The genes are TRBV28 and TRBJ1-1, with D unresolved. Germline V gene data show CDR1 as MDHEN and CDR2 as SYDVKM. CDR3 size: 14 residues. In nucleotides, the CDR3 is TGTGCCAGCGTTCTAGAAAGTGGTTTCACTGAAGCTTCCTTT. Its translation is CASVLESGFTEASF.

The chain carries TRBV29-1 and TRBJ2-3; 10 bases fit TRBD1. CDR3 length: 13 residues. Germline values: CDR1 SQVTM, CDR2 ANQGSEA. V was clipped by 4 bases and J by 6 bases; unmatched bases: 4. The chain's CDR3 is CSVVTGGRDTQYF. The CDR3 nucleotides read TGCAGCGTTGTGACAGGGGGCAGGGATACGCAGTATTTT.

The chain joins TRBV25-1 to TRBJ1-4, with a possible D match to TRBD1 (6 bases). Germline V CDR1 and CDR2: MGHDK, SYGVNS. Trimming stripped 3 bases from V and 2 bases from J, with 10 bases between. This CDR3 contains 15 residues. The CDR3 reads CASSDPGGTNEKLFF. CDR3 DNA sequence: TGTGCCAGCAGTGACCCCGGGGGCACTAATGAAAAACTGTTTTTT.

In this sample, this clonotype turned up many times. This chain connects TRBV7-9 to TRBJ2-7; D is uncertain. This CDR3 has 12 amino acids. Germline CDR1 and CDR2: SEHNR and FQNEAQ (reference sequence). Trimming shortened V by 6 bases and J by 4 bases, and 10 bases separated the two germline ends. The CDR3 here is CASSLDLYEQYF. The CDR3 DNA sequence: TGTGCCAGCAGTCTCGACCTGTACGAGCAGTACTTC. The entire variable domain, with the rest obtained from reference TRBV7-9 and TRBJ2-7, is as follows: DTGVSQNPRHKITKRGQNVTFRCDPISEHNRLYWYRQTLGQGPEFLTYFQNEAQLEKSRLLSDRFSAERPKGSFSTLEIQRTEQGDSAMYLCASSLDLYEQYFGPGTRLTVT.

This clonotype appeared a few times. The V call is TRBV2, the J call TRBJ1-2; D may be TRBD1 (5 bases). The CDR3 has 12 residues. CDR1 is SNHLY, CDR2 FYNNEI, per germline. V was clipped by 7 bases and J by 5 bases, with 11 bases between them. The CDR3 reads CASMGGSYGYTF. The DNA for the CDR3 is TGTGCCAGCATGGGGGGGTCTTATGGCTACACCTTC.

V is TRBV27 and J is TRBJ2-3, with TRBD2 as a possible D gene (5 bases). The V and J ends lost 3 bases and 2 bases respectively, with 12 bases between them. This CDR3 region has 15 residues. Germline loops: CDR1 MNHEY, CDR2 SMNVEV (reference sequence). The CDR3 nucleotides read TGTGCCAGCAGTTTCGAAGGGAGTTACACAGATACGCAGTATTTT. Its protein is CASSFEGSYTDTQYF.

The chain uses TRBV20-1 and TRBJ1-5; D perhaps matches TRBD1 (6 bases). The CDR3 contains 13 residues. V lost 4 bases to trimming and J lost 7 bases, with 14 bases between them. The germline V gene encodes CDR1 DFQATT and CDR2 SNEGSKA (reference sequence). CDR3 DNA: TGCAGTGCTAAGACCAGGGGAATGCAGCCCCAGCATTTT. It is translated as CSAKTRGMQPQHF.